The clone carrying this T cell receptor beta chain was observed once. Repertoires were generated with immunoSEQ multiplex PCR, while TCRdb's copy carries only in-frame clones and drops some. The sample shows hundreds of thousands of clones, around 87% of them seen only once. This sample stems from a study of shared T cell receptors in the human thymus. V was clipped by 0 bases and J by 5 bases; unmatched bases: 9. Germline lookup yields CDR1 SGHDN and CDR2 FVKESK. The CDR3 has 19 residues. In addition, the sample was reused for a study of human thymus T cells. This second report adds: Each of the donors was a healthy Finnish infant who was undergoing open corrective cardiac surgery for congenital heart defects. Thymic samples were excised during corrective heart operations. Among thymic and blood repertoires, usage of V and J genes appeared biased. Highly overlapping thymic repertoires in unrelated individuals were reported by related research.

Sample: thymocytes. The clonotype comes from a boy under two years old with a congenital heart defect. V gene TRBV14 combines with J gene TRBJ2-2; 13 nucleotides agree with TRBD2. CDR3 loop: CASSQENSTSGRRTGELFF. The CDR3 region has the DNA TGTGCCAGCAGCCAAGAAAATTCGACTAGCGGGAGGAGGACCGGGGAGCTGTTTTTT.